This T cell receptor beta chain was found in a study of lymphopenia after photon versus proton radiotherapy. Concerning this clone: Its antigen is unidentified.

Findings of the study overall: Under photons, naive T cells and diversity fell while effector/memory populations rose. After the lymphocyte nadir, photon-treated repertoires showed oligoclonal expansion, especially of CD8+ Temra cells. Larger post-nadir TCR diversity loss correlated inversely with survival in deceased patients. Survival link was tested only in deceased patients; proton benefit remains a possibility.

Trimming pared 0 bases from V and 7 bases from J, leaving 10 bases between. The CDR3 contains 13 residues. CDR1 is MNHEY and CDR2 is SVGAGI in the germline V gene. Assay used: immunoSEQ multiplex PCR; TCRdb lists only in-frame clones, some missing. The sample includes over 25,000 clones, over 75% of them seen just once. This chain uses TRBV6-5 with TRBJ2-7; the D is unclear. This clonotype was sampled from a woman in her 70s with pancreatic cancer. Here the sequenced sample was peripheral blood, taken from a patient treated with proton-based radiotherapy. This CDR3 reads CASSYSMSTEQYF. The CDR3 DNA is TGTGCCAGCAGTTACTCGATGAGTACGGAGCAGTACTTC.